The 15 T cell receptor beta chains listed next were all sequenced from one sample in a study of OX40 agonist ivuxolimab in advanced cancers. Profiling relied on immunoSEQ multiplex PCR, and the TCRdb table lists in-frame clones only, not all of them. The data show 90,000 or so clones, approximately 89% seen once. This material consisted of CD4+ or CD8+ T cells sorted from blood, taken in a trial of the OX40 agonist ivuxolimab. These receptor sequences come from an adult with an advanced solid tumor such as melanoma, head and neck, liver or kidney cancer.

The J gene is TRBJ1-4, the V gene TRBV6-1; 11 nucleotides match TRBD1. V was clipped by 2 bases and J by 3 bases; unmatched bases: 5. The CDR3 sequence is 17 residues long. In germline, CDR1 is MNHNS, CDR2 SASEGT. The CDR3 region has the DNA TGTGCCAGCAGTGAACGGGACAGGGGGTCGCCTAATGAAAAACTGTTTTTT. It translates to CASSERDRGSPNEKLFF.

This chain joins TRBV6-4 and TRBJ2-4, with D perhaps matching TRBD2 (6 bases). The V end was cut by 3 bases, the J end by 6 bases, with 9 bases between. The CDR3 spans 13 residues. The germline V gene encodes CDR1 MRHNA and CDR2 SNTAGT. CDR3 nucleotide sequence: TGTGCCAGCAGTGAAGTGGAGGGAAACATTCAGTACTTC. Translating it yields CASSEVEGNIQYF.

The genes are TRBV2 and TRBJ2-1; no clear D gene. The CDR3 totals 14 residues. Germline CDR1 and CDR2: SNHLY and FYNNEI. V was clipped by 2 bases and J by 6 bases, with 11 bases between them. In nucleotides, the CDR3 is TGTGCCAGCAGTGAACGATCTAGTCTCAATGAGCAGTTCTTC. Protein: CASSERSSLNEQFF.

Of note for this clone: A much larger clone lies one base from this, so it may be a read error. The sample contains more than one DNA sequence encoding this CDR3. The CDR3 region is CASSLGVNQPQHF. For the CDR3, the DNA is TGTGCCAGCAGCTTAGGGGTTAATCAGCCCCAGCATTTT. This chain uses TRBV11-2 with TRBJ1-5, with D hard to call. Trimming pared 1 base from V and 4 bases from J, leaving 5 bases between. The CDR3 runs 13 residues. From germline, CDR1 is SGHAT and CDR2 FQNNGV.

The chain joins TRBV7-9 to TRBJ2-2; the D is unclear. Trimming took 6 bases from V and 5 from J, leaving 10 bases between them. CDR1 SEHNR and CDR2 FQNEAQ come from the germline V gene (reference sequence). The CDR3 extends over 13 amino acids. CDR3 residues: CASSRVGTGELFF. The CDR3 coding sequence is TGTGCCAGCAGTCGCGTTGGAACCGGGGAGCTGTTTTTT.

CDR3 DNA: TGTGCCAGCAGCTTAGGGGACTACACAGATACGCAGTATTTT. Translated, it gives CASSLGDYTDTQYF. The chain employs TRBV7-9 and TRBJ2-3; 7 positions match TRBD2. The V segment lost 1 base and the J segment 2 bases; nucleotides outside the gene matches: 0. Germline CDR1 reads SEHNR; CDR2 reads FQNEAQ (reference sequence). The CDR3 runs to 14 residues.

For the CDR3, the DNA is TGTGCCACCCAGGGCCTGAGCTCCTACAATGAGCAGTTCTTC. Translated: CATQGLSSYNEQFF. The genes are TRBV19 and TRBJ2-1; D perhaps matches TRBD1 (5 bases). V lost 10 bases to trimming and J lost 0 bases, with 13 bases between them. This CDR3 is 14 amino acids long. CDR1 and CDR2 (germline): LNHDA, SQIVND (reference sequence).

V usage is TRBV7-6 and J usage is TRBJ2-2, with D hard to call. The CDR3 spans 14 residues. Trimming took off 1 base at V and 6 bases at J, with 9 bases between the two ends. Germline V gene sequence: CDR1 SGHVS, CDR2 FNYEAQ. The CDR3 protein is CASSLVSTSGELFF. The CDR3 nucleotides read TGTGCCAGCAGCTTAGTCAGTACTTCCGGGGAGCTGTTTTTT.

Written as DNA, the CDR3 is TGTGCCAGCACCGTTCAGGGGACCGGGGAGCTGTTTTTT. It encodes CASTVQGTGELFF. The chain employs TRBV5-6 and TRBJ2-2; possible D gene TRBD1, 6 bases. The germline V and J ends were trimmed by 6 bases and 5 bases, with 11 bases remaining between them. Germline V gene sequence: CDR1 SGHDT, CDR2 YYEEEE. CDR3 length: 13 amino acids. Using reference TRBV5-6 and TRBJ2-2 for the parts outside the CDR3, the full variable domain is DAGVTQSPTHLIKTRGQQVTLRCSPKSGHDTVSWYQQALGQGPQFIFQYYEEEERQRGNFPDRFSGHQFPNYSSELNVNALLLGDSALYLCASTVQGTGELFFGEGSRLTVL.

J is TRBJ2-5 and V is TRBV19; 7 bases are a match to TRBD2. Germline V gene lookup returns CDR1 LNHDA and CDR2 SQIVND (reference sequence). The CDR3 totals 13 residues. Germline trimming cut 5 bases from V and 1 base from J; bases unmatched to any gene: 1. In DNA, the CDR3 is TGTGCCAGTAGTTGGGGGGGCCAAGAGACCCAGTACTTC. Translating it yields CASSWGGQETQYF.

This sequence joins TRBV28 and TRBJ2-7; no definite D call. The CDR3 is 13 residues long. Germline assignment: CDR1 MDHEN and CDR2 SYDVKM. V lost 2 bases, J lost 5 bases, and 10 bases lay in between. In DNA, the CDR3 is TGTGCCAGCAGTTTAGGGATTCAAAACGAGCAGTACTTC. This encodes CASSLGIQNEQYF.

This clone has only a few counts. The rearrangement links TRBV21-1 to TRBJ2-5. TRBV21-1 is a pseudogene. The CDR3 spans 13 residues. Here the CDR3 reads CAIGTCYVETQYF. Here the CDR3 DNA reads TGTGCCATCGGGACCTGCTACGTAGAGACCCAGTACTTC.

The chain joins TRBV19 to TRBJ1-5, with TRBD1 as a possible D gene (5 bases). V lost 6 bases, J lost 3 bases, and 12 bases lay in between. The germline gives CDR1 LNHDA, CDR2 SQIVND (reference sequence). CDR3 length equals 14 residues. Here the CDR3 reads CASSKQASNQPQHF. DNA for the CDR3: TGTGCCAGTAGCAAACAGGCGTCCAATCAGCCCCAGCATTTT.

V usage is TRBV6-5 and J usage is TRBJ2-6, with a weak D call TRBD1 (6 bases). Germline CDR1 MNHEY, CDR2 SVGAGI. V lost 2 bases to trimming and J lost 4 bases, with 9 bases between them. CDR3 length: 15 amino acids. CDR3 nucleotide sequence: TGTGCCAGCAGTTACACAGGGTTAGGGGCCAACGTCCTGACTTTC. Protein: CASSYTGLGANVLTF.

V is TRBV5-1 and J is TRBJ1-6; 7 bases match TRBD1. This CDR3 is built from 14 residues. Germline lookup yields CDR1 SGHRS and CDR2 YFSETQ. After removal of 4 bases from V and 10 bases from J, the junction contained 8 bases not matched to a gene. The CDR3 spells CASSGGQQGSPLHF. The CDR3 DNA follows: TGCGCCAGCAGCGGGGGACAGCAGGGATCACCCCTCCACTTT.